One sample yielded the 7 T cell receptor beta chains listed below, sequenced in a study of regulatory T cells in long-lasting Graves disease. Time point reported: persistent/refractory GD, antithyroid drugs over 5 years with positive TRAb. PBMCs were the source of the RNA used for TCR sequencing. Through Arm-PCR of CDR3 regions and iRepertoire HTBI primers, TCR beta libraries were built. A single record per CDR3 protein comes from TCRdb applying MiXCR to the multiplex PCR reads. The data contain some 420,000 distinct CDR3 sequences, approximately 23% of them seen just once; the ten biggest clones take up around 13%. The sample here was peripheral blood mononuclear cells (PBMCs), taken when the disease was refractory, from a patient treated with antithyroid drugs. These receptors all come from a female donor with Graves disease.

The chain has TRBV4-3 and TRBJ2-7; a possible D gene is TRBD2 (5 bases). The V end was cut by 0 bases, the J end by 7 bases, with 19 bases between. The CDR3 spans 16 residues. Germline assignment: CDR1 LGHNA and CDR2 YSLEER. The CDR3: CASSQDKEERTAEQYF. The CDR3 nucleotides read TGCGCCAGCAGCCAAGATAAGGAGGAAAGGACCGCAGAGCAGTACTTC.

About this clonotype: Since a much larger clone is just one base distant, this may be a read error. This chain uses TRBV12-3 or TRBV12-4 with TRBJ2-5; no definite D call. The CDR3 consists of 15 residues. V lost 6 bases and J lost 1, with 15 bases in between. This CDR3 reads CASSLTETGQETQYF. In DNA, the CDR3 is TGTGCCAGCAGCCTTACGGAGACGGGCCAAGAGACCCAGTACTTC.

Ten or more counts support this clonotype. The V and J genes are TRBV12-3 or TRBV12-4 and TRBJ1-6; weak D call: TRBD1 (5 bases). The V end was cut by 3 bases, the J end by 11 bases, with 8 bases between. The CDR3 sequence is 12 residues long. The CDR3 DNA reads as TGTGCCAGCAGTTTGGGGGGACCACCCCTCCACTTT. Amino acids: CASSLGGPPLHF.

The sample holds many counts of this clonotype. The rearrangement joins TRBV20-1 to TRBJ1-5, with D perhaps matching TRBD1 (6 bases). Germline CDR1 DFQATT, CDR2 SNEGSKA (reference sequence). There are 14 residues in the CDR3. The V end lost 2 bases, the J end lost 5 bases, and 13 bases lay between the germline ends. CDR3 amino acids: CSARRDTADQPQHF. CDR3 coding DNA: TGCAGTGCTAGAAGGGACACCGCGGATCAGCCCCAGCATTTT.

The chain links TRBV5-1 to TRBJ1-3; 7 nucleotides line up with TRBD1. The CDR3 sequence is 15 residues long. The germline CDR1 and CDR2 sequences are SGHRS and YFSETQ. The ends lost 4 bases at V and 2 bases at J; junction bases unmatched: 6. CDR3 sequence: CASSQSTGTGNTIYF. CDR3 DNA sequence: TGCGCCAGCAGCCAATCGACAGGGACTGGAAACACCATATATTTT.

This clonotype was found many times. The J gene is TRBJ1-4, the V gene TRBV2, with unresolved D. In germline, CDR1 is SNHLY, CDR2 FYNNEI. The V and J ends lost 6 bases and 8 bases respectively, with 13 bases between them. The CDR3 contains 13 residues. Written as DNA, the CDR3 is TGTGCCAGCAGCCCAATCTCGGGCGAAAAACTGTTTTTT. It specifies CASSPISGEKLFF.

This clonotype was seen a handful of times. V gene TRBV19 combines with J gene TRBJ2-2; D gene ambiguous. V lost 7 bases and J 2 bases, leaving 11 bases between the germline ends. CDR1 LNHDA and CDR2 SQIVND come from the germline V gene (reference sequence). This CDR3 contains 14 residues. This chain's CDR3 is CASISRVNTGELFF. The CDR3, as DNA: TGTGCCAGTATATCGCGCGTAAACACCGGGGAGCTGTTTTTT.